A single sample is the source of the 10 T cell receptor beta chains below, sequenced in a study of shared clonotypes between healthy human individuals. Here immunoSEQ multiplex PCR was the method, and the copy in TCRdb shows in-frame clones only, minus some. The sample contains about 1,500,000 clones, roughly 96% of which appear only once. Input material: naive CD4+ T cells sorted from blood. Subset indicated: CD45RA+ positively selected. The source is a man aged 25 to 45 in good health.

This sequence joins TRBV5-6 and TRBJ1-3; D remains unclear. This CDR3 has 19 amino acids. Trimming shortened V by 4 bases and J by 0 bases, and 23 bases separated the two germline ends. Germline loops: CDR1 SGHDT, CDR2 YYEEEE. CDR3 nucleotide sequence: TGTGCCAGCAGCCTCTTAACGGTAGATCCTACCTTCTCTGGAAACACCATATATTTT. The encoded protein is CASSLLTVDPTFSGNTIYF.

The chain joins TRBV27 to TRBJ2-2; the match to TRBD2 covers 13 bases. This CDR3 comprises 18 residues. V lost 5 bases, J lost 1 base, and 7 bases stayed unmatched. Germline loops: CDR1 MNHEY, CDR2 SMNVEV (reference sequence). CDR3 in amino acids: CASSNPGLAGKNTGELFF. CDR3 nucleotide sequence: TGTGCCAGCAGTAACCCGGGACTAGCGGGAAAGAACACCGGGGAGCTGTTTTTT.

The chain joins TRBV7-6 to TRBJ1-1; possible D gene TRBD1, 5 bases. The CDR3 totals 15 residues. Trimming shortened V by 5 bases and J by 2 bases, and 15 bases separated the two germline ends. Per the germline V gene, CDR1 is SGHVS and CDR2 is FNYEAQ. This CDR3 is CASSQQAMLNTEAFF. The CDR3 DNA sequence: TGTGCCAGCAGCCAACAGGCAATGCTTAACACTGAAGCTTTCTTT.

The chain links TRBV30 to TRBJ2-3; weak D call: TRBD2 (6 bases). Germline V gene data show CDR1 as GTSNPN and CDR2 as SVGIG (reference sequence). The CDR3 extends over 13 amino acids. V was cut by 3 bases and J by 6 bases, with 13 bases left in between. In DNA form, the CDR3 reads TGTGCCTGGAGCCCCGGGGGATGGGATACGCAGTATTTT. It specifies CAWSPGGWDTQYF.

The J gene is TRBJ2-1, the V gene TRBV7-2, with D maybe TRBD2 (5 bases). The CDR3 spans 17 residues. The germline V gene has CDR1 SGHTA and CDR2 FQGNSA. Trimming shortened V by 6 bases and J by 6 bases, and 24 bases separated the two germline ends. CDR3 residues: CASRLASLAAYSNEQFF. DNA for the CDR3: TGTGCCAGCAGACTTGCCTCTCTAGCAGCCTATTCCAATGAGCAGTTCTTC. Together with reference TRBV7-2 and TRBJ2-1, the CDR3 gives the full variable domain: GAGVSQSPSNKVTEKGKDVELRCDPISGHTALYWYRQSLGQGLEFLIYFQGNSAPDKSGLPSDRFSAERTGGSVSTLTIQRTQQEDSAVYLCASRLASLAAYSNEQFFGPGTRLTVL.

This sequence joins TRBV10-3 and TRBJ2-2, with 14 positions matching TRBD2. V lost 2 bases and J lost 1; bases outside the gene matches: 3. The CDR3 length is 18 residues. Germline CDR1 ENHRY, CDR2 SYGVKD. CDR3 DNA sequence: TGTGCCATCAGTGAGAAGGGACTAGCGGGAGTGAACACCGGGGAGCTGTTTTTT. As protein: CAISEKGLAGVNTGELFF.

The rearrangement links TRBV18 to TRBJ2-3; 13 bases fit TRBD2. The CDR3 sequence is 16 residues long. From germline, CDR1 is KGHSH and CDR2 LQKENI. V was clipped by 7 bases and J by 5 bases; unmatched bases: 9. CDR3 nucleotides: TGTGCCAGCTTGACACTAGCGGGAGGGCCTAAAGATACGCAGTATTTT. Protein sequence: CASLTLAGGPKDTQYF.

The V gene is TRBV18, the J gene TRBJ2-7; maybe TRBD2 (5 bases). The CDR3 has 15 residues. With 2 bases removed from V and 0 bases from J, the gap between germline ends came to 11 bases. Germline V gene lookup returns CDR1 KGHSH and CDR2 LQKENI. The CDR3 region has the DNA TGTGCCAGCTCACCAAGGACTGACCTCTCCTACGAGCAGTACTTC. Its protein product is CASSPRTDLSYEQYF.

This chain joins TRBV4-1 and TRBJ2-1; 8 bases map to TRBD1. This CDR3 region has 18 residues. The trim removed 1 base at V and 4 bases at J, leaving 12 bases unmatched. The germline V gene encodes CDR1 MGHRA and CDR2 YSYEKL. CDR3 in amino acids: CASSQGQGSAFYYNEQFF. The CDR3 DNA sequence: TGCGCCAGCAGCCAAGGACAGGGGTCGGCCTTTTATTACAATGAGCAGTTCTTC.

This clone was detected only once. The chain has TRBV18 and TRBJ2-5; 12 bases are a match to TRBD2. Germline CDR1 KGHSH, CDR2 LQKENI. Trimming cost V 5 bases and J 2 bases; bases outside gene matches: 6. CDR3 length: 16 amino acids. The CDR3: CASSSTSGSTQETQYF. In DNA, the CDR3 is TGTGCCAGCTCATCGACTAGCGGGAGTACACAAGAGACCCAGTACTTC.